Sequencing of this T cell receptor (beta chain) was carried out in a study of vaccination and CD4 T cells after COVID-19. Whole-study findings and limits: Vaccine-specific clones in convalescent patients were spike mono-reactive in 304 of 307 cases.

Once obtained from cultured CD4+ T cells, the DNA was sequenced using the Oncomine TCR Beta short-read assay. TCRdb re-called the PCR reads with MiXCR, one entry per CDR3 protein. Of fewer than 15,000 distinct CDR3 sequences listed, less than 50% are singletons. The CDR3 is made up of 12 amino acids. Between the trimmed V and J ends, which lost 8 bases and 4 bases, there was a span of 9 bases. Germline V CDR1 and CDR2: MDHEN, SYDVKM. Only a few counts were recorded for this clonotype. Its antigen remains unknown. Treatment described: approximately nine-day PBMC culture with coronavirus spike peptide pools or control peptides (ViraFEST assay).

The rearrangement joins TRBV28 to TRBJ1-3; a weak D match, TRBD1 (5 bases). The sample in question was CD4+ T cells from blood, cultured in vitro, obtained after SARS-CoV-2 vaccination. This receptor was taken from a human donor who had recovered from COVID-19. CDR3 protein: CASGGAGNTIYF. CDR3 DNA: TGTGCCAGCGGGGGTGCCGGAAACACCATATATTTT.